These 6 T cell receptor beta chains share one sample of origin, sequenced in a study of neurological immune-mediated disorders. TCRdb reprocessed the 5' RACE reads with MiXCR, giving one entry per CDR3 protein. The repertoire holds more than 45,000 distinct CDR3 sequences, with 10% to 12% as singletons. Sequenced material: PBMCs. Every receptor here comes from a man between 60 and 75 years old in good health.

Comment on this clonotype: A much larger clone sits a single nucleotide away, making a read error possible. The V call is TRBV20-1, the J call TRBJ2-1, with 9 bases identical to TRBD2. The CDR3 length is 16 residues. CDR1 and CDR2 (germline): DFQATT, SNEGSKA (reference sequence). The V segment lost 3 bases and the J segment 1 base; nucleotides outside the gene matches: 7. CDR3 loop: CSASSASGVSYNEQFF. The CDR3, as DNA: TGCAGTGCTAGTAGCGCTAGCGGGGTTTCCTACAATGAGCAGTTCTTC.

Many counts were recorded for this clonotype. The gene calls are TRBV9 and TRBJ1-2; D possibly corresponds to TRBD1 (5 bases). This CDR3 spans 15 amino acids. Trimming cost V 3 bases and J 2 bases, with 14 bases left between them. The germline gives CDR1 SGDLS, CDR2 YYNGEE. Written as DNA, the CDR3 is TGTGCCAGCAGCGCGGCTCAGGGCAGAAACTATGGCTACACCTTC. This codes for CASSAAQGRNYGYTF.

Ten or more counts support this clonotype. The chain employs TRBV9 and TRBJ2-1, with TRBD1 as a possible D gene (6 bases). Germline V gene data show CDR1 as SGDLS and CDR2 as YYNGEE. CDR3 size: 14 residues. Trimming shortened V by 3 bases and J by 2 bases, and 9 bases separated the two germline ends. CDR3 region: CASSEGDTYNEQFF. CDR3 nucleotides: TGTGCCAGCAGCGAAGGGGACACCTACAATGAGCAGTTCTTC.

This clonotype was recorded at least ten times. The V and J genes are TRBV20-1 and TRBJ2-5; D is possibly TRBD1 (6 bases). V lost 0 bases and J lost 4, with 12 bases in between. CDR3 length equals 14 residues. The germline CDR1 and CDR2 sequences are DFQATT and SNEGSKA (reference sequence). In nucleotides, the CDR3 is TGCAGTGCTAGAGATCTACGGACAGCAGAGACCCAGTACTTC. It encodes CSARDLRTAETQYF.

This clonotype has a count of ten or more. This chain links TRBV7-2 with TRBJ1-5; 10 bases are a match to TRBD1. Germline CDR1 and CDR2: SGHTA and FQGNSA. The CDR3 extends over 16 amino acids. J lost 2 bases, V lost 5 bases, and 6 bases had no gene match. The CDR3, as DNA: TGTGCCAGCAGCCCGACGGACAGGGGGGGCAATCAGCCCCAGCATTTT. Translated: CASSPTDRGGNQPQHF.

Regarding this clonotype: A much larger clone lies one base from this, so it may be a read error. CDR3 bases: TGTGCCATCAGTGAGGAGGGGACAGGGTCGTCTTCTGGATACACCATATATTTT. Its translation is CAISEEGTGSSSGYTIYF. The chain employs TRBV10-3 and TRBJ1-3, with 9 bases identical to TRBD1. The germline gives CDR1 ENHRY, CDR2 SYGVKD. The CDR3 consists of 18 residues.